This passage covers 3 T cell receptor beta chains from one sample sequenced in a study of blood T cell repertoires in COVID-19. The table came from immunoSEQ multiplex PCR; TCRdb's copy has only in-frame clones and leaves some out. The sample comprises 95,000 to 100,000 clones, around 85% of which are singletons, and about 1.8% rests with the top ten. The sequenced sample consisted of peripheral blood. The receptor set was obtained from a woman between 70 and 85 years old with active or convalescent COVID-19.

The rearrangement joins TRBV20-1 to TRBJ1-3; D is perhaps TRBD1 (5 bases). There are 15 residues in the CDR3. The V gene's germline CDR1 is DFQATT and CDR2 SNEGSKA (reference sequence). The germline V and J ends were trimmed by 3 bases and 0 bases, with 12 bases remaining between them. CDR3 nucleotides: TGCAGTGCTAGTAACAGGCTCAACTCTGGAAACACCATATATTTT. Translation: CSASNRLNSGNTIYF.

This rearrangement joins TRBV7-2 to TRBJ2-7; 10 bases align to TRBD2. Germline CDR1 is SGHTA and CDR2 is FQGNSA. The CDR3 length is 16 residues. V shed 5 bases and J 0 bases; nucleotides not matched to a gene: 7. The DNA for the CDR3 is TGTGCCAGCAGCCCTATCGGACTAGCGGACTCCTACGAGCAGTACTTC. Translating it yields CASSPIGLADSYEQYF.

The rearrangement links TRBV7-8 to TRBJ2-7; a weak D match, TRBD1 (6 bases). This CDR3 region has 14 residues. The V gene lost 5 bases and the J gene lost 2 bases, with 13 bases spanning the gap. Germline V gene sequence: CDR1 SGHVS, CDR2 FQNEAQ. CDR3 coding DNA: TGTGCCAGCAGCCTATGGGACAAGGCCTACGAGCAGTACTTC. Translation: CASSLWDKAYEQYF.